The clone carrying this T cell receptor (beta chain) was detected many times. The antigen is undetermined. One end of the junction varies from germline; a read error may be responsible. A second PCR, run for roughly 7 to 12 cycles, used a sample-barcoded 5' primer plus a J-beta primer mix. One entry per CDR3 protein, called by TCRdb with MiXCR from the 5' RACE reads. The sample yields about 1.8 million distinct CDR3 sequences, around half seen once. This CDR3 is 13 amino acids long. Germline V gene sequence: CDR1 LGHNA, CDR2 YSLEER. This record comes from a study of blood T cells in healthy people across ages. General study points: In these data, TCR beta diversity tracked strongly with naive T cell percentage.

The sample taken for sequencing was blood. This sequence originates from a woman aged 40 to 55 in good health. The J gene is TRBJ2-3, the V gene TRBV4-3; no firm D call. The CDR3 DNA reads TGTGCCAGCAGCCAAGGTGTCACAGATACGCAGTATTTT. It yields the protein CASSQGVTDTQYF.